This T cell receptor beta chain was sequenced during a study of CD4 T cells in relation to SARS-CoV-2 and coronaviruses. Sequenced by immunoSEQ multiplex PCR; TCRdb stores in-frame clones only, minus some. The data contain 41,000 or so clones, about 80% of them singletons. A note on this clone: Its specificity is not known.

CDR3 length: 15 amino acids. The trim removed 5 bases at V and 5 bases at J, leaving 8 bases unmatched. Germline V CDR1 and CDR2: MDHEN, SYDVKM. Sequencing was done on a sample of naive CD4+ T cells from PBMCs, cultured in vitro. The sample's subset: naive CD4+ T cells isolated by negative enrichment. The sequence came from an adult with COVID-19. The gene calls are TRBV28 and TRBJ2-5, with 10 bases fitting TRBD1. The CDR3 reads CASSPPRQGAETQYF. The DNA for the CDR3 is TGTGCCAGCAGTCCACCTCGACAGGGGGCGGAGACCCAGTACTTC.